The rows below give T cell receptor beta chains drawn from one sample of a study of blood T cells in healthy people across ages. Via MiXCR, TCRdb re-called the 5' RACE reads, giving one row per CDR3 protein. The table has 800,000 or so distinct CDR3 sequences, around 68% seen once. Sequences were obtained from blood. These receptors were taken from a man younger than 40 in good health. The CDR3 runs from the conserved cysteine through the conserved F or W. Each record gives: D gene, J gene, clone size, V gene, CDR3 protein, CDR3 DNA. D genes are given only for firm matches. Some rows have no size entry. The others give once, few or many, or a class for an expanded clone.

NA TRBJ2-1 few TRBV12-3/TRBV12-4 CASRGGTETYNEQFF TGTGCCAGCAGGGGAGGGACAGAGACCTACAATGAGCAGTTCTTC
NA TRBJ2-5 NA TRBV20-1 CSALSETQYF TGCAGTGCTCTTAGTGAGACCCAGTACTTC
TRBD2 TRBJ2-1 few TRBV13 CASSHPSSGANEQFF TGTGCCAGCAGCCACCCCTCTAGCGGGGCGAATGAGCAGTTCTTC
TRBD1 TRBJ2-2 NA TRBV7-2 CAGRTGPNTGELFF TGTGCCGGAAGGACAGGGCCGAACACCGGGGAGCTGTTTTTT
NA TRBJ2-1 NA TRBV7-9 CASSLGVRIIYNEQFF TGTGCCAGCAGCTTAGGGGTTAGAATTATCTACAATGAGCAGTTCTTC
TRBD2 TRBJ2-4 few TRBV7-2 CASSVGTSGARGNIQYF TGTGCCAGCAGCGTAGGGACTAGCGGGGCTAGGGGAAACATTCAGTACTTC
NA TRBJ2-5 NA TRBV27 CASSLYPTGTQYF TGTGCCAGCAGCCTCTACCCAACGGGAACCCAGTACTTC
NA TRBJ2-3 few TRBV12-3/TRBV12-4 CASTTSQGNTDTQYF TGTGCCAGCACCACCTCGCAGGGAAACACAGATACGCAGTATTTT
NA TRBJ2-7 NA TRBV15 CATSRVEVPYEQYF TGTGCCACCAGCAGAGTTGAGGTACCCTACGAGCAGTACTTC
TRBD2 TRBJ2-7 many TRBV12-3/TRBV12-4 CASSLAFGTSGGSSYEQYF TGTGCCAGCAGTTTAGCCTTCGGGACTAGCGGGGGGAGCTCCTACGAGCAGTACTTC
NA TRBJ2-3 few TRBV20-1 CSARKVLAFTDTQYF TGCAGTGCTAGAAAGGTACTAGCATTCACAGATACGCAGTATTTT
NA TRBJ1-4 NA TRBV2 CASRGGPGGAEKLFF TGTGCCAGCAGGGGCGGACCGGGCGGGGCGGAAAAACTGTTTTTT
NA TRBJ1-4 NA TRBV4-2 CASSHDPLELANEKLFF TGTGCCAGCAGCCACGACCCGTTGGAGTTGGCTAATGAAAAACTGTTTTTT
NA TRBJ1-1 NA TRBV7-2 CASSGQSSDEAFF TGTGCCAGCAGTGGACAGTCCTCGGACGAAGCTTTCTTT
NA TRBJ1-2 NA TRBV7-3 CASSLGPTDGYTF TGTGCCAGCAGCTTAGGCCCAACGGATGGCTACACCTTC
NA TRBJ2-1 few TRBV5-6 CASSLGGGPHNEQFF TGTGCCAGCAGCTTAGGGGGGGGGCCGCACAATGAGCAGTTCTTC
TRBD2 TRBJ2-1 NA TRBV29-1 CSVGGWDYYNEQFF TGCAGCGTAGGCGGCTGGGACTACTACAATGAGCAGTTCTTC
NA TRBJ1-2 few TRBV10-3 CAIRAREQNYGYTF TGTGCCATCAGGGCCAGGGAACAAAACTATGGCTACACCTTC
NA TRBJ2-1 NA TRBV20-1 CRVEGGRNEQFF TGCAGGGTCGAGGGGGGGCGTAATGAGCAGTTCTTC
NA TRBJ1-6 few TRBV13 CASSLGVGNSPLHF TGTGCCAGCAGCTTAGGTGTAGGGAATTCACCCCTCCACTTT
NA TRBJ2-1 few TRBV27 CASSLSAGRHNEQFF TGTGCCAGCAGTTTAAGCGCAGGGAGGCACAATGAGCAGTTCTTC
TRBD2 TRBJ2-5 NA TRBV7-2 CASSPRLAGGPRETQYF TGTGCCAGCAGCCCGAGACTAGCGGGGGGCCCCCGAGAGACCCAGTACTTC
NA TRBJ1-2 NA TRBV7-9 CASSLAADYTF TGTGCCAGCAGCTTAGCTGCGGACTACACCTTC
NA TRBJ2-3 NA TRBV19 CASSTALTDTQYF TGTGCCAGTAGTACCGCACTCACAGATACGCAGTATTTT
TRBD2 TRBJ2-1 NA TRBV5-1 CASYIGGSQNYNEQFF TGCGCCAGCTACATCGGGGGGTCACAGAATTACAATGAGCAGTTCTTC
NA TRBJ2-7 many TRBV18 CASSPWGGHNEQYF TGTGCCAGCTCACCATGGGGGGGGCACAACGAGCAGTACTTC
NA TRBJ2-7 NA TRBV15 CATGRVYEQYF TGTGCCACCGGCAGGGTATACGAGCAGTACTTC
NA TRBJ2-7 NA TRBV20-1 CSARVRLPGVEQYF TGCAGTGCTAGAGTAAGACTACCGGGGGTTGAGCAGTACTTC
TRBD2 TRBJ2-5 NA TRBV11-2 CASSLAAREQETQYF TGTGCCAGCAGCTTAGCTGCGCGGGAGCAAGAGACCCAGTACTTC
TRBD2 TRBJ2-5 NA TRBV10-3 CASGTSGGETQYF TGTGCCTCTGGGACTAGCGGGGGAGAGACCCAGTACTTC
TRBD1 TRBJ2-7 NA TRBV29-1 CSVERARGYEQYF TGCAGCGTTGAAAGGGCCAGGGGGTACGAGCAGTACTTC